These 20 T cell receptor beta chains were sequenced from one sample in a study of T cells after yellow fever vaccination. MiXCR, applied by TCRdb to the 5' RACE reads, yields one record per CDR3 protein. The sample yields 350,000 to 450,000 distinct CDR3 sequences, around 20% seen once. Sequences were derived from PBMCs, sampled before the yellow fever booster vaccination. The source of these receptors is a young man who received the YFV17D yellow fever vaccine.

This clonotype was detected only a few times. The V gene is TRBV20-1, the J gene TRBJ2-1; 12 bases align to TRBD2. The V and J ends lost 3 bases and 2 bases, in that order; junction bases with no gene match: 2. Per germline, CDR1 DFQATT and CDR2 SNEGSKA (reference sequence). The CDR3 sequence is 15 residues long. CDR3 protein: CSASSSGGAYNEQFF. The CDR3, as DNA: TGCAGTGCTAGCTCTAGCGGGGGGGCCTACAATGAGCAGTTCTTC.

The chain is built from TRBV6-2 or TRBV6-3 and TRBJ2-5; D is perhaps TRBD2 (5 bases). Trimming removed 6 bases from V and 5 bases from J, with 10 bases in between. The length of the CDR3 is 12 residues. Germline V gene lookup returns CDR1 MNHEY and CDR2 SVGEGT. The CDR3 region is CASRGSVETQYF. The CDR3 nucleotides read TGTGCCAGCAGAGGGAGCGTGGAGACCCAGTACTTC.

This clonotype was seen ten or more times. The rearrangement links TRBV11-2 to TRBJ2-4, with a weak D call TRBD1 (6 bases). CDR3 length: 16 amino acids. CDR1 is SGHAT and CDR2 is FQNNGV in the germline V gene. Trimming stripped 4 bases from V and 1 base from J, with 14 bases between. CDR3 sequence: CASSSVGQGAKNIQYF. CDR3 nucleotides: TGTGCCAGCAGCTCAGTGGGTCAGGGGGCCAAAAACATTCAGTACTTC.

This clonotype was recorded a few times. This chain connects TRBV20-1 to TRBJ2-3; TRBD2 matches at 10 bases. CDR3 length equals 16 residues. Unmatched junction bases numbered 14, after V lost 6 bases and J lost 5 bases. Germline V gene data show CDR1 as DFQATT and CDR2 as SNEGSKA (reference sequence). CDR3 nucleotides: TGCAGTGCCTCTGTAGCGGGGGGCTTCGAGGTAGATACGCAGTATTTT. It yields the protein CSASVAGGFEVDTQYF.

This chain connects TRBV20-1 to TRBJ2-1, with D unclear. The length of the CDR3 is 13 residues. Germline V gene data show CDR1 as DFQATT and CDR2 as SNEGSKA (reference sequence). V was shortened by 1 base and J by 3 bases, with 7 bases between the two germline ends. CDR3 region: CSARVASYNEQFF. The CDR3 bases are TGCAGTGCTAGAGTTGCCAGCTACAATGAGCAGTTCTTC.

This clonotype was observed a handful of times. The V and J genes are TRBV7-8 and TRBJ2-3; TRBD2 matches at 9 bases. The CDR3 has 15 residues. The germline V gene encodes CDR1 SGHVS and CDR2 FQNEAQ. The V segment lost 7 bases and the J segment 3 bases; nucleotides outside the gene matches: 8. CDR3 bases: TGTGCCAGCAACAGTGCGGGGGGGGAAACAGATACGCAGTATTTT. It yields the protein CASNSAGGETDTQYF. The whole variable domain, filled in from reference TRBV7-8 and TRBJ2-3, reads GAGVSQSPRYKVAKRGQDVALRCDPISGHVSLFWYQQALGQGPEFLTYFQNEAQLDKSGLPSDRFFAERPEGSVSTLKIQRTQQEDSAVYLCASNSAGGETDTQYFGPGTRLTVL.

The V call is TRBV2, the J call TRBJ2-1; tentatively, D is TRBD2 (5 bases). Germline values: CDR1 SNHLY, CDR2 FYNNEI. This CDR3 has 16 residues. V gave up 2 bases and J gave up 0 bases, with 11 bases separating them. The chain's CDR3 is CASSESPGSSYNEQFF. The CDR3 coding sequence is TGTGCCAGCAGTGAATCCCCGGGGAGCTCCTACAATGAGCAGTTCTTC.

This clonotype came up once. The V gene is TRBV25-1, the J gene TRBJ1-4; D is unclear. The germline V gene encodes CDR1 MGHDK and CDR2 SYGVNS. Between the trimmed V and J ends, which lost 4 bases and 7 bases, there was a span of 16 bases. CDR3 length: 15 amino acids. The CDR3 coding sequence is TGTGCCAGCAGTGGGGAGGATTGGGTTGGTGAAAAACTGTTTTTT. Translated: CASSGEDWVGEKLFF.

This rearrangement joins TRBV12-3 or TRBV12-4 to TRBJ2-4; unclear D gene. Deletions cut 7 bases from V and 7 bases from J, with 14 bases between. CDR3 length: 13 amino acids. CDR3 loop: CASTPHNWNIQYF. Written as DNA, the CDR3 is TGTGCCAGCACCCCTCATAACTGGAACATTCAGTACTTC.

This clonotype was detected only a few times. The chain links TRBV6-2 or TRBV6-3 to TRBJ1-1, with a tentative D call TRBD1 (6 bases). V dropped 8 bases and J dropped 5 bases, with 21 bases sitting between them. From germline, CDR1 is MNHEY and CDR2 SVGEGT. The CDR3 is 15 residues long. The CDR3 bases are TGTGCCAGCCTGGCGAGTGGCAGGGGAGGAACTGAAGCTTTCTTT. Its translation is CASLASGRGGTEAFF.

The chain links TRBV9 to TRBJ2-2; the match to TRBD1 covers 10 bases. Germline CDR1 reads SGDLS; CDR2 reads YYNGEE. Losses at the gene ends were 0 bases for V and 7 bases for J; bases not matched to a gene: 3. The CDR3 is 15 residues long. This CDR3 is CASSVDGTGDGELFF. CDR3 DNA sequence: TGTGCCAGCAGCGTAGACGGGACAGGGGACGGGGAGCTGTTTTTT.

The rearrangement links TRBV12-3 or TRBV12-4 to TRBJ1-1; no definite D call. Trimming removed 6 bases at V and 4 bases at J, with 18 bases between. This CDR3 comprises 15 residues. This CDR3 is CASSLRQGRSTEAFF. In nucleotides, the CDR3 is TGTGCCAGCAGCCTGAGACAAGGGCGATCCACTGAAGCTTTCTTT.

V and J are TRBV5-1 and TRBJ2-5; no firm D call. V lost 3 bases, J lost 0 bases, and 15 bases lay in between. The CDR3 runs to 16 residues. From germline, CDR1 is SGHRS and CDR2 YFSETQ. The CDR3 protein is CASSSGFSTYQETQYF. As DNA, the CDR3 is TGCGCCAGCAGCTCCGGGTTCTCGACGTACCAAGAGACCCAGTACTTC.

This clonotype turned up a few times. The chain is built from TRBV4-3 and TRBJ2-7, with 7 nucleotides matching TRBD1. Trimming took 4 bases from V and 2 from J; bases not matched to a gene: 8. CDR1 is LGHNA and CDR2 is YSLEER in the germline V gene. This CDR3 region has 15 residues. The CDR3 DNA follows: TGCGCCAGCAGCCGCCGACAGGGTATAGCCTACGAGCAGTACTTC. This codes for CASSRRQGIAYEQYF.

The V call is TRBV20-1, the J call TRBJ1-4, with D possibly TRBD1 on 6 matching bases. Trimming cost V 5 bases and J 5 bases, with 12 bases left between them. The CDR3 loop spans 13 amino acids. The germline CDR1 and CDR2 sequences are DFQATT and SNEGSKA (reference sequence). As DNA, the CDR3 is TGCAGTGCTGGGGACAAATGGAATGAAAAACTGTTTTTT. Translating it yields CSAGDKWNEKLFF.

The chain recombines TRBV7-2 with TRBJ2-2, with 7 bases fitting TRBD2. CDR3 length: 15 residues. Losses at the gene ends were 5 bases for V and 5 bases for J; bases not matched to a gene: 8. In germline, CDR1 is SGHTA, CDR2 FQGNSA. CDR3 nucleotide sequence: TGTGCCAGCAGCAGCAGGGACTACGAGACCGGGGAGCTGTTTTTT. Amino acids: CASSSRDYETGELFF.

This clonotype was picked up a small number of times. J is TRBJ1-1 and V is TRBV6-2 or TRBV6-3; TRBD1 is a possible D gene (5 bases). This CDR3 has 16 residues. The V end lost 2 bases, the J end lost 0 bases, and 13 bases lay between the germline ends. CDR1 is MNHEY, CDR2 SVGEGT, per germline. CDR3 nucleotide sequence: TGTGCCAGCAGTTACGGGGACCGAGGATTGAACACTGAAGCTTTCTTT. This sequence encodes CASSYGDRGLNTEAFF.

The genes are TRBV20-1 and TRBJ1-5; weak D call: TRBD1 (5 bases). The CDR3 runs to 16 residues. Germline CDR1 reads DFQATT; CDR2 reads SNEGSKA (reference sequence). V lost 3 bases to trimming and J lost 0 bases, with 15 bases between them. CDR3 residues: CSASTPRDGSNQPQHF. Here the CDR3 DNA reads TGCAGTGCTAGCACACCCAGGGACGGTAGCAATCAGCCCCAGCATTTT.

The chain is built from TRBV12-3 or TRBV12-4 and TRBJ1-2, with D unresolved. The CDR3 covers 15 residues. V lost 5 bases, J lost 0 bases, and 13 bases lay in between. The CDR3 nucleotides read TGTGCCAGCAGTCTCACGGGCAAAGCTAACTATGGCTACACCTTC. Translation: CASSLTGKANYGYTF.

V is TRBV14 and J is TRBJ2-5; a weak D match, TRBD2 (7 bases). Germline V lookup: CDR1 SGHDN, CDR2 FVKESK. The CDR3 has 13 amino acids. Trimming removed 6 bases from V and 6 bases from J, with 14 bases in between. The CDR3 DNA sequence: TGTGCCAGCAGGCCGGGGGGCTGGAAGACCCAGTACTTC. Translating gives CASRPGGWKTQYF.